The sample holds a few counts of the clone carrying this T cell receptor (beta chain). The study ran its PCR with 60 Vbeta and 13 Jbeta primers. TCRdb's copy holds only in-frame clones and misses some; the assay was immunoSEQ multiplex PCR. The table records some 170,000 clones, 65% to 80% of them present only once. The data were taken from a study of cytomegalovirus exposure and HLA in healthy donors. Per germline, CDR1 SNHLY and CDR2 FYNNEI. The ends lost 6 bases at V and 8 bases at J; junction bases unmatched: 7. The CDR3 contains 14 residues. The V gene is TRBV2, the J gene TRBJ1-4; 9 bases line up with TRBD1. The sample taken for sequencing was PBMCs. The source is a woman aged 45-65 years in good health and CMV-seropositive. CDR3 nucleotides: TGTGCCAGCAGGGCCGGGACAGGGCAAGAAAAACTGTTTTTT. Protein: CASRAGTGQEKLFF.